This entry is about one T cell receptor beta chain. The record originates from a study of Ad26.COV2.S vaccination and SARS-CoV-2 variants. Germline values: CDR1 ENHRY, CDR2 SYGVKD. V lost 3 bases, J lost 4 bases, and 12 bases lay in between. CDR3 length: 15 amino acids. TCRdb's copy holds only in-frame clones and misses some; the assay was immunoSEQ multiplex PCR. The sample has about 350,000 clones, more than 85% seen once. The sample's treatment: about 20 received Ad26.COV2.S at low or high dose, single or two shots; 5 received placebo; per-sample allocation not given. Sampling was done on day 63 after the first vaccine or placebo injection. Built on an Ad26 vector, the vaccine expressed Wuhan-strain SARS-CoV-2 spike.

The clonotype comes from a person aged 18-65 years who received the Ad26.COV2.S COVID-19 vaccine or a placebo. The sequencing here drew on peripheral blood, taken in a trial of Ad26.COV2.S vaccine versus placebo. This chain links TRBV10-3 with TRBJ1-4, with a weak D call TRBD1 (5 bases). In DNA, the CDR3 is TGTGCCATCAGTGAAGGGACGTCCGTTAATGAAAAACTGTTTTTT. The encoded protein is CAISEGTSVNEKLFF.